One and the same sample provided the 11 T cell receptor beta chains below, sequenced in a study of blood T cell repertoires in COVID-19. Only in-frame clones appear in the TCRdb table, and some are missing; sequencing was by immunoSEQ multiplex PCR. The sample lists over 200,000 clones; around 90% were seen once. The specimen was peripheral blood. The receptors were gathered from a man aged 60 to 69 who had recovered from COVID-19.

The chain employs TRBV6-1 and TRBJ2-7; D gene uncertain. The CDR3 is made up of 14 amino acids. Germline CDR1 is MNHNS and CDR2 is SASEGT. V lost 0 bases, J lost 4 bases, and 10 bases lay in between. The CDR3 reads CASSEALPLYEQYF. DNA of the CDR3: TGTGCCAGCAGTGAAGCACTACCCTTGTACGAGCAGTACTTC.

The chain couples TRBV2 to TRBJ1-2, with 9 bases lining up with TRBD1. Germline loops: CDR1 SNHLY, CDR2 FYNNEI. The CDR3 totals 15 residues. The V and J ends lost 6 bases and 2 bases, in that order; junction bases with no gene match: 7. The CDR3 sequence: CASRKPGQGNYGYTF. DNA for the CDR3: TGTGCCAGCAGGAAGCCCGGACAGGGGAACTATGGCTACACCTTC.

The chain uses TRBV5-1 and TRBJ2-3, with a weak D call TRBD2 (6 bases). Germline loops: CDR1 SGHRS, CDR2 YFSETQ. Trimming took 5 bases from V and 4 from J, leaving 11 bases between them. The CDR3 totals 13 residues. CDR3 region: CASSLPGADTQYF. In DNA form, the CDR3 reads TGCGCCAGCAGTCTCCCGGGGGCAGATACGCAGTATTTT.

The gene calls are TRBV28 and TRBJ2-2, with 9 nucleotides matching TRBD1. The CDR3 loop spans 16 amino acids. Germline V lookup: CDR1 MDHEN, CDR2 SYDVKM. The junction had 11 bases not matched to a gene; V was cut back by 7 bases and J by 5 bases. CDR3 in DNA: TGTGCCAGCACTCGGACAGGGGTAGGACGGACCGGGGAGCTGTTTTTT. This translates into CASTRTGVGRTGELFF.

The CDR3 sequence is CASSPGTVPNEQFF. The CDR3 DNA follows: TGTGCCAGCAGCCCAGGGACAGTCCCCAATGAGCAGTTCTTC. J is TRBJ2-1 and V is TRBV3-1 (or the pseudogene TRBV3-2), with TRBD1 matching over 7 bases. The germline CDR1 and CDR2 sequences are LGHDT and YNNKEL (reference sequence). V shed 4 bases, J shed 6 bases, and the junction held 6 bases outside the gene matches. This CDR3 has 14 residues.

CDR3 amino acids: CASSPNSGSETQYF. CDR3 DNA sequence: TGTGCCAGCAGCCCCAATTCGGGTTCAGAGACCCAGTACTTC. The chain uses TRBV7-3 and TRBJ2-5; D is unresolved. The CDR3 is made up of 14 amino acids. V was cut by 5 bases and J by 4 bases, with 14 bases left in between. The germline V gene has CDR1 SGHTA and CDR2 FQGTGA.

This clone is a singleton in its sample. The chain employs TRBV29-1 and TRBJ1-3; D not certain. Germline CDR1 and CDR2: SQVTM and ANQGSEA. The ends were cut back, 6 bases at V and 0 bases at J, with 6 bases in the middle. The length of the CDR3 is 12 residues. CDR3 in amino acids: CSVESSGNTIYF. Here the CDR3 DNA reads TGCAGCGTAGAGAGCTCTGGAAACACCATATATTTT.

The chain combines TRBV11-1 with TRBJ2-1, with D perhaps TRBD2 (6 bases). Looked up from germline, CDR1 is SGHAT and CDR2 is FQDESV (reference sequence). V shed 8 bases and J shed 4 bases, with 15 bases lying between them. This CDR3 comprises 14 residues. The CDR3 loop is CASSIAREYNEQFF. The CDR3 DNA reads TGTGCCAGCTCTATAGCGCGGGAATACAATGAGCAGTTCTTC.

V is TRBV27 and J is TRBJ2-7, with a tentative D call TRBD2 (7 bases). The length of the CDR3 is 17 residues. The germline V and J ends were trimmed by 6 bases and 3 bases, with 24 bases remaining between them. Germline loops: CDR1 MNHEY, CDR2 SMNVEV (reference sequence). The CDR3 loop reads CASRPRWGGDTHYEQYF. CDR3 coding DNA: TGTGCCAGCAGGCCACGGTGGGGGGGCGATACCCACTACGAGCAGTACTTC.

This clone was counted a single time. V usage is TRBV19 and J usage is TRBJ2-2; no firm D call. Trimming removed 3 bases from V and 4 bases from J, with 9 bases in between. The germline CDR1 and CDR2 sequences are LNHDA and SQIVND (reference sequence). The CDR3 is made up of 14 amino acids. CDR3 DNA: TGTGCCAGTAGTATTGTCGAGATCACCGGGGAGCTGTTTTTT. Its translation is CASSIVEITGELFF.

The chain recombines TRBV6-6 with TRBJ2-7; TRBD1 matches 9 bases. V was pared by 5 bases and J by 4 bases, with 6 bases of the junction left unmatched. The length of the CDR3 is 14 residues. The germline V gene encodes CDR1 MNHNY and CDR2 SVGAGI (reference sequence). The CDR3 is CASSPGTGWYEQYF. The CDR3 nucleotides are TGTGCCAGCAGTCCCGGGACAGGGTGGTACGAGCAGTACTTC.